The 30 T cell receptor beta chains listed next were all sequenced from one sample in a study of T cells in women clearing cervical HPV infection. The method was immunoSEQ multiplex PCR; TCRdb's version includes in-frame clones alone and lacks a portion of them. The listing records some 30,000 clones. Sequencing was carried out using blood buffy coat. All receptors derive from a woman aged 18 to 75 with a cervical HPV16 infection that either progressed to CIN3+ or cleared (not recorded which).

In regard to this clone: The CDR3 is cut off 3 residues early in the read; its end comes from the germline J gene. The chain joins TRBV20-1 to TRBJ2-3; TRBD2 aligns across 13 bases. V trimming: 3 bases; J trimming: 4 bases; junction bases outside the gene matches: 4. The CDR3 consists of 15 residues. Germline V lookup: CDR1 DFQATT, CDR2 SNEGSKA (reference sequence). The CDR3 DNA, read in part, is TGCAGTGCTAGTAGGACTAGCGGGAGTGCAGATACG. Protein product: CSASRTSGSADT. The full CDR3 is CSASRTSGSADTQYF.

Regarding this clone: The CDR3 end falls 3 residues outside the read, so it is completed with the germline J gene. The V gene is TRBV6-1, the J gene TRBJ2-2, with D possibly being TRBD1 (6 bases). The CDR3 spans 12 residues. In germline, CDR1 is MNHNS, CDR2 SASEGT. The CDR3 bases that were read are TGTGCCAGCAGTGATTGGGGGCGAGAG. It is translated as CASSDWGRE. The full CDR3 protein is CASSDWGRELFF.

Notes on this clone: From the germline J gene comes the end of the CDR3, since the read stops 3 residues before it. This chain uses TRBV5-1 with TRBJ1-1, with D possibly TRBD1 on 5 matching bases. Germline CDR1 SGHRS, CDR2 YFSETQ. The CDR3 consists of 14 residues. The V gene lost 0 bases and the J gene lost 5 bases, with 11 bases spanning the gap. This CDR3 is CASSLGGEGTEAFF. Partial CDR3 DNA: TGCGCCAGCAGCTTGGGAGGGGAGGGGACTGAA.

With respect to this clone: With the read ending 3 residues before the CDR3 end, the germline J gene is used to fill in that end. The genes are TRBV14 and TRBJ1-1; weak D call: TRBD1 (5 bases). CDR3 length: 13 amino acids. V was pared by 5 bases and J by 2 bases, with 9 bases between. Germline CDR1 is SGHDN and CDR2 is FVKESK. Incomplete CDR3 DNA: TGTGCCAGCAGCTGGGACTCTAACACTGAA. Translating gives CASSWDSNTE. The whole CDR3 reads CASSWDSNTEAFF.

Worth noting for this clone: The read ends 3 residues shy of where the CDR3 ends; the end is completed using the germline J gene. This rearrangement joins TRBV19 to TRBJ2-3; possible D gene TRBD2, 6 bases. V dropped 0 bases and J dropped 8 bases, with 12 bases sitting between them. The CDR3 totals 14 residues. Germline-derived CDR1 and CDR2 are LNHDA and SQIVND (reference sequence). Incomplete CDR3 DNA: TGTGCCAGTAGTATAGAGGCAGGGCGGGGTACG. Protein sequence: CASSIEAGRGT. The whole CDR3 region reads CASSIEAGRGTQYF.

This clone shows up as medium-sized by frequency. Sequencing ends 3 residues short of the CDR3 end; the germline J gene provides the rest. The chain joins TRBV14 to TRBJ2-7, with D tentatively TRBD1 (5 bases). The CDR3 has 12 residues. Trimming left V 5 bases short and J 4 bases short, with 9 bases between. Germline assignment: CDR1 SGHDN and CDR2 FVKESK. CDR3 protein: CASSYGQYEQYF. The sequenced part of the CDR3 DNA is TGTGCCAGCAGCTACGGACAATACGAG.

Comments on this clone: The CDR3 goes on 3 residues after the read ends, and that part is filled in from the germline J gene. The chain couples TRBV6-1 to TRBJ2-2; D perhaps matches TRBD1 (7 bases). The CDR3 totals 16 residues. V lost 1 base, J lost 5 bases, and 14 bases lay in between. Per germline, CDR1 MNHNS and CDR2 SASEGT. The CDR3 spells CASSEGLRGVTGELFF. The CDR3 bases that were read are TGTGCCAGCAGTGAAGGACTCAGGGGGGTAACCGGGGAG.

Note on this clone: The read finishes 3 residues shy of the CDR3 end, and the germline J gene is used to complete it. The chain couples TRBV12-3 or TRBV12-4 to TRBJ1-5; 8 bases line up with TRBD1. This CDR3 comprises 14 residues. After removal of 2 bases from V and 5 bases from J, the junction contained 2 bases not matched to a gene. Partial CDR3 DNA: TGTGCCAGCAGTTTACAGGGGGCTGATCAGCCC. Its translation: CASSLQGADQP. The CDR3 reads in full as CASSLQGADQPQHF.

On this clone itself: The read ends 3 residues early relative to the CDR3; the germline J gene fills the gap. The V and J genes are TRBV20-1 and TRBJ2-7; TRBD2 matches at 14 bases. V was pared by 6 bases and J by 0 bases, with 10 bases of the junction left unmatched. The CDR3 length is 17 residues. Per germline, CDR1 DFQATT and CDR2 SNEGSKA (reference sequence). The CDR3 DNA, read in part, is TGCAGTGCAAGCCTAGGACTAGCGGGAGGTGGCTCCTACGAG. Protein sequence: CSASLGLAGGGSYE. The entire CDR3 reads CSASLGLAGGGSYEQYF.

Details on this clone: The read comes to an end 3 residues before the CDR3 does, leaving the germline J gene to fill in the end. This rearrangement joins TRBV2 to TRBJ1-5; D is undetermined. This CDR3 comprises 16 residues. Germline CDR1 is SNHLY and CDR2 is FYNNEI. Trimming removed 4 bases from V and 7 bases from J, with 20 bases in between. The DNA read from the CDR3 is TGTGCCAGCAGTGGATTGGGCCCTAATTTAGGGCAGCCC. Its protein product is CASSGLGPNLGQP. The CDR3, in full, reads CASSGLGPNLGQPQHF.

With respect to this clone: The sequenced fragment ends 3 residues before the CDR3 boundary, so the rest is inferred from the germline J gene. The chain couples TRBV29-1 to TRBJ1-3; D perhaps matches TRBD1 (6 bases). The length of the CDR3 is 13 residues. V shed 4 bases and J shed 2 bases, with 9 bases lying between them. Germline V gene sequence: CDR1 SQVTM, CDR2 ANQGSEA. Partial CDR3 DNA: TGCAGCGTTGGGGGGCTAACTGGAAACACC. The encoded protein is CSVGGLTGNT. Given in full, the CDR3 is CSVGGLTGNTIYF.

About this clone: The read terminates 3 residues ahead of where the CDR3 ends, so the germline J gene completes it. The chain couples TRBV4-1 to TRBJ2-1; D might be TRBD2 (6 bases). The CDR3 spans 13 residues. CDR1 is MGHRA, CDR2 YSYEKL, per germline. Trimming took 3 bases from V and 3 from J, leaving 6 bases between them. The sequenced CDR3 bases are TGCGCCAGCAGCCAGGACTACTACAATGAG. It specifies CASSQDYYNE. The whole CDR3 protein reads CASSQDYYNEQFF.

As for this clone: The read is 3 residues too short to cover the CDR3 end, so that end is filled in from the germline J gene. The J gene is TRBJ1-2, the V gene TRBV11-2, with unresolved D. Germline CDR1 is SGHAT and CDR2 is FQNNGV. This CDR3 has 11 residues. V was trimmed by 3 bases and J by 7 bases, leaving 6 bases between them. CDR3 region: CASSFRGGYTF. CDR3 bases read: TGTGCCAGCAGCTTCAGAGGTGGC.

A note on this clone: The sequence runs out 3 residues before the end of the CDR3; the remainder is reconstructed from the germline J gene. This chain uses TRBV7-6 with TRBJ2-3; 11 bases are a match to TRBD2. V trimming: 4 bases; J trimming: 1 base; junction bases outside the gene matches: 1. CDR3 length: 15 amino acids. From germline, CDR1 is SGHVS and CDR2 FNYEAQ. The sequenced part of the CDR3 DNA is TGTGCCAGCAGCTCACTAGCGGGGGGCACAGATACG. Translation: CASSSLAGGTDT. The full CDR3 protein is CASSSLAGGTDTQYF.

With respect to this clone: The sequence runs out 3 residues before the end of the CDR3; the remainder is reconstructed from the germline J gene. This chain links TRBV5-1 with TRBJ2-7, with D perhaps assigned TRBD1 or TRBD2 (5 bases each). Germline CDR1 and CDR2: SGHRS and YFSETQ. V was cut by 4 bases and J by 0 bases, with 14 bases left in between. This CDR3 is 15 amino acids long. CDR3 residues: CASSPGSGASYEQYF. CDR3 DNA, as far as it was read: TGCGCCAGCAGCCCAGGGAGTGGGGCCTCCTACGAG.

About this clone: The read terminates 3 residues before the CDR3 end, so the remaining end is supplied by the germline J gene. V gene TRBV29-1 combines with J gene TRBJ2-1; 10 bases match TRBD2. The CDR3 has 14 residues. Germline V lookup: CDR1 SQVTM, CDR2 ANQGSEA. Unmatched junction bases numbered 3, after V lost 2 bases and J lost 5 bases. CDR3 sequence reads: CSVESSGRDNEQFF. CDR3 bases read: TGCAGCGTTGAATCCAGCGGGAGGGACAATGAG.

Concerning this clone: The read ends 3 residues before the CDR3 terminus; that terminus is restored from the germline J gene. V usage is TRBV5-1 and J usage is TRBJ1-4; D unresolved. The CDR3 runs to 15 residues. Deletions cut 2 bases from V and 0 bases from J, with 8 bases between. Germline assignment: CDR1 SGHRS and CDR2 YFSETQ. The covered CDR3 bases are TGCGCCAGCAGCTTAAACAGTGCAACTAATGAAAAA. It is translated as CASSLNSATNEK. The CDR3 in full is CASSLNSATNEKLFF.

A note on this clone: Its ends do not fully match the called genes, so a read error is possible. The read ends 3 residues shy of where the CDR3 ends; the end is completed using the germline J gene. Other DNA sequences within the sample encode an identical CDR3. This sequence joins TRBV5-1 and TRBJ1-3, with D maybe TRBD1 (5 bases). This CDR3 is 16 amino acids long. Germline lookup yields CDR1 SGHRS and CDR2 YFSETQ. The part of the CDR3 DNA that was read is TGCGCCAGCAGCTTGGGGCCCGGGGGAGCTGGAAACACT. Residues: CASSLGPGGAGNT. The full-length CDR3 reads as CASSLGPGGAGNTIYF.

A note on this clone: The CDR3 end lies 3 residues beyond the end of the read and is filled in from the germline J gene. V and J are TRBV7-7 and TRBJ1-1, with 8 bases identical to TRBD1. Germline CDR1 is SSHAT and CDR2 is FNYEAQ (reference sequence). V lost 5 bases, J lost 0 bases, and 11 bases stayed unmatched. The CDR3 consists of 17 residues. CDR3 in amino acids: CASSISETGVLNTEAFF. Partial CDR3 DNA: TGTGCCAGCAGCATTTCCGAGACAGGGGTCTTGAACACTGAA. Together with reference TRBV7-7 and TRBJ1-1, the CDR3 gives the full variable domain: GAGVSQSPRYKVTKRGQDVTLRCDPISSHATLYWYQQALGQGPEFLTYFNYEAQPDKSGLPSDRFSAERPEGSISTLTIQRTEQRDSAMYRCASSISETGVLNTEAFFGQGTRLTVV.

In regard to this clone: The read is 3 residues too short to cover the CDR3 end, so that end is filled in from the germline J gene. The chain recombines TRBV20-1 with TRBJ1-1, with 11 bases aligning to TRBD1. Germline-derived CDR1 and CDR2 are DFQATT and SNEGSKA (reference sequence). The V segment lost 1 base and the J segment 0 bases; nucleotides outside the gene matches: 4. The CDR3 has 16 residues. The sequenced part of the CDR3 DNA is TGCAGTGCTAGAGCCGCGGACAGGGGGCTGAACACTGAA. It specifies CSARAADRGLNTE. The CDR3 as a whole reads CSARAADRGLNTEAFF.

A note on this clone: With the read ending 3 residues before the CDR3 end, the germline J gene is used to fill in that end. This chain joins TRBV2 and TRBJ2-1; 10 bases map to TRBD2. V gave up 6 bases and J gave up 6 bases; unmatched junction bases: 8. CDR1 and CDR2 (germline): SNHLY, FYNNEI. This CDR3 has 15 amino acids. The DNA read from the CDR3 is TGTGCCAGCAGCCTTAGCGGGGGGACGCTCAATGAG. It translates to CASSLSGGTLNE. The whole CDR3 protein reads CASSLSGGTLNEQFF.

With respect to this clone: The sequenced fragment ends 3 residues before the CDR3 boundary, so the rest is inferred from the germline J gene. The rearrangement links TRBV20-1 to TRBJ2-1; weak D call: TRBD2 (5 bases). Germline-derived CDR1 and CDR2 are DFQATT and SNEGSKA (reference sequence). Trimming left V 3 bases short and J 0 bases short, with 12 bases between. The CDR3 is made up of 15 amino acids. The CDR3 bases that were read are TGCAGTGCTAGGGTGGCGGGCACCTCCTACAATGAG. As protein: CSARVAGTSYNE. The whole CDR3 reads CSARVAGTSYNEQFF.

This clone is deemed large (0.1 to 1%) by its frequency. CDR3 sequence: CSVPTETGTSGSKYEQFF. Partial CDR3 DNA: TGCAGCGTACCTACAGAAACCGGGACTAGCGGGAGTAAGTATGAG. This chain links TRBV29-1 with TRBJ2-1; 14 nucleotides align to TRBD2. The CDR3 is cut off 3 residues early in the read; its end comes from the germline J gene. Germline V gene lookup returns CDR1 SQVTM and CDR2 ANQGSEA. Unmatched junction bases numbered 18, after V lost 6 bases and J lost 8 bases. CDR3 size: 18 residues.

About this clone itself: The DNA ends 3 residues before the CDR3 does, and the rest of the CDR3 is filled in from the germline J gene. The gene calls are TRBV6-1 and TRBJ2-7; a weak D match, TRBD1 (6 bases). Trimming removed 1 base at V and 2 bases at J, with 18 bases between. CDR3 length equals 17 residues. In germline, CDR1 is MNHNS, CDR2 SASEGT. The DNA read from the CDR3 is TGTGCCAGCAGTGAAGAATCGACAGGTTTTATTCCCTACGAG. Its translation: CASSEESTGFIPYE. The complete CDR3 sequence is CASSEESTGFIPYEQYF.

A remark on this clone: The read ends 3 residues shy of where the CDR3 ends; the end is completed using the germline J gene. This chain links TRBV30 with TRBJ1-2; D possibly corresponds to TRBD1 (5 bases). CDR1 and CDR2 from the germline V gene are GTSNPN and SVGIG (reference sequence). The V end was cut by 3 bases, the J end by 4 bases, with 15 bases between. This CDR3 contains 14 residues. This CDR3 reads CAWSSERGGYGYTF. CDR3 DNA (partial): TGTGCCTGGAGCTCTGAAAGGGGAGGCTATGGC.

On this clone: Sequencing ends 3 residues short of the CDR3 end; the germline J gene provides the rest. V and J are TRBV5-1 and TRBJ1-3; D is undetermined. This CDR3 comprises 15 residues. Germline V CDR1 and CDR2: SGHRS, YFSETQ. The germline V and J ends were trimmed by 4 bases and 0 bases, with 11 bases remaining between them. This chain's CDR3 is CASSGYASSGNTIYF. CDR3 DNA, as far as it was read: TGCGCCAGCAGCGGTTATGCGTCCTCTGGAAACACC.

Frequency places this clone as medium-sized. The CDR3 end is not reached by the read, which stops 3 residues before it; the germline J gene fills it in. The chain is built from TRBV20-1 and TRBJ1-1; 9 bases line up with TRBD1. The V and J ends lost 5 bases and 0 bases, in that order; junction bases with no gene match: 10. This CDR3 comprises 16 residues. CDR1 DFQATT and CDR2 SNEGSKA come from the germline V gene (reference sequence). The CDR3 sequence is CSALQGAVSMNTEAFF. The part of the CDR3 DNA that was read is TGCAGTGCTCTACAGGGGGCGGTATCCATGAACACTGAA.

The CDR3 reads CSATEQIMNTEAFF. The sequenced CDR3 bases are TGCAGTGCGACCGAACAGATAATGAACACTGAA. The chain links TRBV20-1 to TRBJ1-1; D unclear. The missing CDR3 end, 3 residues past where the read stops, is filled in from the germline J gene. This CDR3 has 14 amino acids. Trimming took 6 bases from V and 0 from J, leaving 14 bases between them. Germline CDR1 DFQATT, CDR2 SNEGSKA (reference sequence).

About this clone itself: The read stops 3 residues short of the end of the CDR3; the missing end is completed from the germline J gene. The rearrangement links TRBV11-2 to TRBJ2-5; no clear D. The CDR3 length is 13 residues. Per the germline V gene, CDR1 is SGHAT and CDR2 is FQNNGV. Trimming left V 5 bases short and J 2 bases short, with 9 bases between. The CDR3 sequence is CASSQVSQETQYF. The sequenced CDR3 bases are TGTGCCAGCAGCCAGGTCAGTCAAGAGACC.

Of note for this clone: The read comes to an end 3 residues before the CDR3 does, leaving the germline J gene to fill in the end. The chain links TRBV29-1 to TRBJ1-3; D is unresolved. Germline V gene lookup returns CDR1 SQVTM and CDR2 ANQGSEA. Deletions cut 2 bases from V and 1 base from J, with 9 bases between. The CDR3 runs to 14 residues. The CDR3 DNA, read in part, is TGCAGCGTTGAATCACTTCCATCTGGAAACACC. Residues: CSVESLPSGNT. The full CDR3 reads CSVESLPSGNTIYF.